This T cell receptor beta chain appears in the sequencing data of a study of OX40 agonist ivuxolimab in advanced cancers. With respect to the entire study: Ivuxolimab was an agonistic, fully human IgG2 monoclonal antibody directed against OX40 (CD134), a costimulatory receptor. Partial responses occurred in three dose-escalation patients: two with cutaneous melanoma and one with hepatocellular carcinoma. A male proportion of roughly 80% and a mean age of 60 years, ranging from about 23 to 90, were recorded for the dose-escalation cohort. Prior anti-PD-1, anti-PD-L1 or anti-CTLA-4 therapy was permitted, and 40% of dose-escalation patients had received checkpoint inhibitors. The monotherapy dose-escalation portion (N of about 47 patients) of the phase I ivuxolimab trial is reported in the paper. Intravenous ivuxolimab was administered to patients every 2 weeks at six dose levels: 0.01, 0.1, 0.3, 1.5, 3 and 10 mg/kg. Peripheral TCRbeta sequencing aimed to test whether ivuxolimab altered TCR sequence diversity and caused clonal T-cell expansion. Of the approximately 50 patients in dose escalation, around 20 had hepatocellular carcinoma, roughly 15 had melanoma, 9 had renal cell carcinoma and 9 had head and neck cancer. What the work shows at the level of the full study, not this receptor alone: In partial responders in the 0.1-3.0 mg/kg groups, normalized peripheral clonal expansion was found to be among the lowest, especially among CD8+ T cells. Antigen specificity was not determined for the clonally expanded peripheral T cells. After ivuxolimab, more expanded clones were found on average in CD8+ T cells than in CD4+ T cells. Low levels of normalized T-cell clonal expansion were also seen in some patients who did not respond. At doses of 0.1 to 3.0 mg/kg, clonal expansion of both CD4+ and CD8+ blood T cells was observed from baseline to week 6.

As concerns this clone: Its cognate antigen has yet to be identified. No base-level quality is on record; no much larger clone is a single base apart.

Genomic DNA was isolated from the sorted cells so that the TCRbeta CDR3 region could be sequenced. The immunoSEQ Assay was used to sequence the TCRbeta CDR3 regions. What TCRdb holds here is the immuneACCESS table cut down to in-frame rearrangements. Part of the clones is not present; checked against another copy, under half of the missing clones reflect an unresolved V gene, and the others are unexplained. For this sample there are 12,000 or so clones; under 85% appear just once. Of the sample, around 20% is held by the ten largest clones. The trial excluded patients who had a history of autoimmune disease or were on systemic immunosuppression. Peripheral blood for TCR sequencing was collected from all dose cohorts at baseline, on cycle 4 day 1, and on cycle 7 day 1. Samples came from an open-label, multicenter, first-in-human phase I dose-escalation trial of ivuxolimab. Adults with locally advanced or metastatic head and neck squamous cell, hepatocellular, melanoma or renal cell carcinoma were enrolled in the trial. Before TCR sequencing, CD4+ T cells and CD8+ T cells from peripheral blood were sorted into separate populations.

The CDR3 sequence holds 15 residues, the cysteine and phenylalanine included. Only CDR3 DNA is held: 45 bases, read in frame from base 1. The junction shows trimming of 4 bases on V and 0 bases on J, and the gene matches do not reach 6 bases of it. The germline V gene yields SGHRS for CDR1 and YFSETQ for CDR2. The clonotype was recovered from an adult with an advanced solid tumor such as melanoma, head and neck, liver or kidney cancer. Source: CD4+ or CD8+ T cells sorted from blood, taken in a trial of the OX40 agonist ivuxolimab. The chain employs TRBV5-1 and TRBJ2-5; 7 nucleotides in the junction match TRBD1. The sequence in DNA is TGCGCCAGCAGCAGGGACAGAGAGTACCAAGAGACCCAGTACTTC. It translates as CASSRDREYQETQYF. Supplemented by the reference TRBV5-1 and TRBJ2-5 proteins around the CDR3, the complete variable domain is KAGVTQTPRYLIKTRGQQVTLSCSPISGHRSVSWYQQTPGQGLQFLFEYFSETQRNKGNFPGRFSGRQFSNSRSEMNVSTLELGDSALYLCASSRDREYQETQYFGPGTRLLVL.